This T cell receptor (beta chain) came from a study of cytomegalovirus exposure and HLA in healthy donors. Germline V gives CDR1 MNHNY, CDR2 SVGAGI (reference sequence). This CDR3 contains 11 residues. Trimming cost V 5 bases and J 7 bases, with 6 bases left between them. Vbeta (60) and Jbeta (13) primers were used in the PCR. The table came from immunoSEQ multiplex PCR; TCRdb's copy has only in-frame clones and leaves some out. The data show around 130,000 clones, with around 83% seen just once and under 7.5% held by the top ten. V and J are TRBV6-6 and TRBJ1-5; D ambiguous. This TCR was recovered from a woman aged 30 to 39 in good health and CMV-seropositive. The sequencing input was PBMCs. The CDR3 here is CASSPGQPQHF. In DNA form, the CDR3 reads TGTGCCAGCAGTCCGGGGCAGCCCCAGCATTTT.